The 24 T cell receptor beta chains given below trace back to one sample, sequenced in a study of response to subunit inactivated influenza vaccine. TCRdb itself ran the RT-PCR reads through MiXCR, one entry per CDR3 protein. The repertoire holds hundreds of thousands of distinct CDR3 sequences, with about 12% as singletons. The sample was PBMCs from blood, taken on the day of vaccination. These receptors came from a man aged 50-60 years who received an inactivated influenza vaccine.

As to this clonotype: It may be a read error: a sequence one base away is much more abundant. V and J are TRBV5-3 and TRBJ2-1, with D possibly TRBD2 on 5 matching bases. TRBV5-3 is labeled an ORF, and its function is uncertain. V gave up 0 bases and J gave up 0 bases, with 13 bases separating them. The CDR3 covers 17 residues. The CDR3 region is CARSLASLGSSYNEQFF. CDR3 sequence (DNA): TGTGCCAGAAGCTTGGCTTCGTTGGGGAGCTCCTACAATGAGCAGTTCTTC.

The chain combines TRBV3-1 with TRBJ2-7, with TRBD2 identical over 9 bases. The CDR3 has 15 residues. Germline values: CDR1 LGHDT, CDR2 YNNKEL (reference sequence). The ends lost 3 bases at V and 2 bases at J; junction bases unmatched: 5. In DNA form, the CDR3 reads TGTGCCAGCAGCCACTCGACTAGCGGACCCTACGAGCAGTACTTC. It specifies CASSHSTSGPYEQYF.

This clonotype was recorded many times. The CDR3 DNA sequence: TGTGCCAGCAGTTATAGTGGCGGGGAGCTGTTTTTT. As protein: CASSYSGGELFF. The genes are TRBV6-2 or TRBV6-3 and TRBJ2-2; D is undetermined. From germline, CDR1 is MNHEY and CDR2 SVGEGT. Deletions cut 3 bases from V and 7 bases from J, with 6 bases between. The CDR3 consists of 12 residues.

This clonotype has more than one count but fewer than ten. The chain carries TRBV6-1 and TRBJ1-3; TRBD1 matches at 7 bases. Germline-derived CDR1 and CDR2 are MNHNS and SASEGT. Unmatched junction bases numbered 12, after V lost 6 bases and J lost 1 base. CDR3 size: 17 residues. This chain's CDR3 is CASRQSSGTESGNTIYF. CDR3 nucleotides: TGTGCCAGCAGACAATCCTCCGGGACAGAATCTGGAAACACCATATATTTT.

The chain joins TRBV5-1 to TRBJ2-7; the D is unclear. With 0 bases removed from V and 3 bases from J, the gap between germline ends came to 7 bases. From germline, CDR1 is SGHRS and CDR2 YFSETQ. The CDR3 is made up of 13 amino acids. CDR3 loop: CASSLDVGYEQYF. The CDR3 DNA is TGCGCCAGCAGCTTGGATGTGGGCTACGAGCAGTACTTC.

The chain joins TRBV6-5 to TRBJ1-2, with TRBD1 as a possible D gene (6 bases). The CDR3 extends over 15 amino acids. Trimming removed 0 bases from V and 4 bases from J, with 12 bases in between. The V gene's germline CDR1 is MNHEY and CDR2 SVGAGI. CDR3 bases: TGTGCCAGCAGTTACTCGACGGGGGGCGGCTATGGCTACACCTTC. It encodes CASSYSTGGGYGYTF.

The chain links TRBV7-9 to TRBJ2-7, with 10 bases aligning to TRBD1. The CDR3 length is 17 residues. Germline lookup yields CDR1 SEHNR and CDR2 FQNEAQ (reference sequence). J gave up 3 bases and V 2 bases, and 10 bases lay outside the gene matches. In DNA form, the CDR3 reads TGTGCCAGCAGCTTAAGCGTCGGGACAGGGGACAGCTACGAGCAGTACTTC. Protein product: CASSLSVGTGDSYEQYF.

This chain uses TRBV5-6 with TRBJ2-3; 8 bases map to TRBD1. V gave up 4 bases and J gave up 7 bases; unmatched junction bases: 11. The length of the CDR3 is 15 residues. The V gene's germline CDR1 is SGHDT and CDR2 YYEEEE. The CDR3 here is CASSSVDRASHTQYF. The CDR3 region has the DNA TGTGCCAGCAGCAGTGTGGACAGGGCGTCGCATACGCAGTATTTT. The complete variable domain, with remaining parts taken from reference TRBV5-6 and TRBJ2-3, reads DAGVTQSPTHLIKTRGQQVTLRCSPKSGHDTVSWYQQALGQGPQFIFQYYEEEERQRGNFPDRFSGHQFPNYSSELNVNALLLGDSALYLCASSSVDRASHTQYFGPGTRLTVL.

This clonotype was observed at least ten times. This CDR3 is CASSLRAGGGEQFF. CDR3 nucleotide sequence: TGTGCCAGCAGCTTAAGGGCAGGGGGCGGTGAGCAGTTCTTC. This sequence joins TRBV13 and TRBJ2-1; 8 bases line up with TRBD1. J was trimmed by 9 bases and V by 2 bases; bases with no gene match: 6. Germline loops: CDR1 PRHDT, CDR2 FYEKMQ (reference sequence). This CDR3 spans 14 amino acids.

This clonotype was observed a handful of times. The rearrangement uses TRBV28 and TRBJ2-3; 8 bases line up with TRBD1. Trimming cost V 5 bases and J 6 bases; bases outside gene matches: 13. The CDR3 runs 16 residues. CDR1 is MDHEN, CDR2 SYDVKM, per germline. Here the CDR3 reads CASSLRTGRDWDTQYF. Here the CDR3 DNA reads TGTGCCAGCAGTCTAAGGACAGGGCGAGATTGGGATACGCAGTATTTT.

This clonotype was recorded many times. The V call is TRBV10-3, the J call TRBJ2-3; TRBD1 agrees at 11 bases. Germline V gene sequence: CDR1 ENHRY, CDR2 SYGVKD. V lost 4 bases, J lost 4 bases, and 4 bases stayed unmatched. This CDR3 has 15 residues. The CDR3 loop reads CAISAPGQGADTQYF. The CDR3 DNA reads as TGTGCCATCAGTGCACCGGGACAGGGGGCAGATACGCAGTATTTT.

The chain combines TRBV5-1 with TRBJ2-3; D may be TRBD1 or TRBD2 (5 bases each). CDR3 length equals 15 residues. With 3 bases removed from V and 0 bases from J, the gap between germline ends came to 11 bases. The germline CDR1 and CDR2 sequences are SGHRS and YFSETQ. In DNA, the CDR3 is TGCGCCAGCAGCTCGGGACGGATGAGCACAGATACGCAGTATTTT. Its protein is CASSSGRMSTDTQYF.

This clonotype was observed a few times. The rearrangement uses TRBV7-6 and TRBJ2-1, with 14 positions matching TRBD2. This CDR3 is 17 amino acids long. Unmatched junction bases numbered 12, after V lost 6 bases and J lost 8 bases. Germline V gene data show CDR1 as SGHVS and CDR2 as FNYEAQ. CDR3 sequence: CASSQPTGLAGADEQFF. DNA of the CDR3: TGTGCCAGCAGTCAACCGACGGGACTAGCGGGAGCTGATGAGCAGTTCTTC.

The genes are TRBV4-3 and TRBJ2-3; perhaps D is TRBD1 or TRBD2 (6 bases each). Germline V CDR1 and CDR2: LGHNA, YSLEER. CDR3 length equals 17 residues. V was clipped by 1 base and J by 2 bases, with 16 bases between them. Written as DNA, the CDR3 is TGCGCCAGCAGCCAAGTAGTAAGGACGGGGGCCACAGATACGCAGTATTTT. It translates to CASSQVVRTGATDTQYF.

The table lists this clonotype with a few counts. The V and J genes are TRBV7-9 and TRBJ1-2, with 7 bases lining up with TRBD1. The J segment lost 5 bases and the V segment lost 7 bases, leaving 13 bases of the junction unmatched. CDR1 and CDR2 from the germline V gene are SEHNR and FQNEAQ (reference sequence). This CDR3 comprises 15 residues. The CDR3 nucleotides read TGTGCCAGCAACCCCGCCAGGGACAGCAATTATGGCTACACCTTC. The encoded protein is CASNPARDSNYGYTF.

This clonotype occurred a few times. The chain couples TRBV2 to TRBJ1-6; 9 nucleotides agree with TRBD1. Germline CDR1 SNHLY, CDR2 FYNNEI. J gave up 10 bases and V 6 bases, and 4 bases lay outside the gene matches. This CDR3 is 13 amino acids long. The CDR3 loop reads CASSGTGRSPLHF. The CDR3 region has the DNA TGTGCCAGCAGCGGGACAGGGAGATCACCCCTCCACTTT.

The genes are TRBV29-1 and TRBJ1-2; TRBD1 is a possible D gene (6 bases). V shed 2 bases and J shed 5 bases, with 6 bases lying between them. The germline CDR1 and CDR2 sequences are SQVTM and ANQGSEA. The length of the CDR3 is 11 residues. CDR3 protein: CSVEQGYGYTF. DNA of the CDR3: TGCAGCGTTGAACAGGGGTATGGCTACACCTTC.

This clonotype was seen a few times. The V gene is TRBV9, the J gene TRBJ2-4; D is perhaps TRBD1 (5 bases). The V gene's germline CDR1 is SGDLS and CDR2 YYNGEE. The V and J ends lost 0 bases and 3 bases respectively, with 7 bases between them. The CDR3 totals 14 residues. CDR3 residues: CASSVGQSKNIQYF. For the CDR3, the DNA is TGTGCCAGCAGCGTAGGACAGAGCAAAAACATTCAGTACTTC.

This clonotype was detected only a few times. V and J are TRBV5-1 and TRBJ1-2, with 8 positions matching TRBD1. CDR1 and CDR2 from the germline V gene are SGHRS and YFSETQ. The CDR3 sequence is 15 residues long. The V segment lost 2 bases and the J segment 5 bases; nucleotides outside the gene matches: 8. CDR3 in amino acids: CASSFHQGQGYGYTF. The CDR3 region has the DNA TGCGCCAGCAGCTTTCATCAAGGACAGGGTTATGGCTACACCTTC.

This clonotype was observed a few times. The rearrangement joins TRBV5-1 to TRBJ2-7, with D possibly being TRBD2 (6 bases). V lost 2 bases to trimming and J lost 11 bases, with 20 bases between them. Germline assignment: CDR1 SGHRS and CDR2 YFSETQ. This CDR3 comprises 14 residues. As DNA, the CDR3 is TGCGCCAGCAGCTTAGGGGACTTAACTACGAGGGAGTACTTC. Protein product: CASSLGDLTTREYF. The full variable domain, rest sourced from reference TRBV5-1 and TRBJ2-7, is KAGVTQTPRYLIKTRGQQVTLSCSPISGHRSVSWYQQTPGQGLQFLFEYFSETQRNKGNFPGRFSGRQFSNSRSEMNVSTLELGDSALYLCASSLGDLTTREYFGPGTRLTVT.

This clonotype came up many times. The chain joins TRBV20-1 to TRBJ2-3; TRBD2 matches at 14 bases. After removal of 6 bases from V and 7 bases from J, the junction contained 6 bases not matched to a gene. The CDR3 spans 14 residues. Germline V gene data show CDR1 as DFQATT and CDR2 as SNEGSKA (reference sequence). The CDR3 here is CSADGTSGGYTQYF. DNA of the CDR3: TGCAGTGCGGACGGGACTAGCGGGGGTTATACGCAGTATTTT.

This clonotype was observed a handful of times. The chain combines TRBV12-3 or TRBV12-4 with TRBJ1-5; 8 nucleotides line up with TRBD1. The CDR3 is 15 residues long. V shed 5 bases and J 9 bases; nucleotides not matched to a gene: 12. The CDR3 sequence is CASSAEGQVRGPQHF. The DNA of the CDR3 is TGTGCCAGCAGTGCAGAGGGACAGGTGAGGGGGCCCCAGCATTTT.

The J gene is TRBJ1-5, the V gene TRBV5-4; no clear D gene. CDR1 is SGHNT and CDR2 is YYREEE in the germline V gene (reference sequence). This CDR3 has 19 residues. Trimming took off 1 base at V and 0 bases at J, with 20 bases between the two ends. The CDR3 DNA reads as TGTGCCAGCAGCTTGTCCCCACTCCTCGGGCGCCTTAGCAATCAGCCCCAGCATTTT. It yields the protein CASSLSPLLGRLSNQPQHF.

This sequence joins TRBV4-2 and TRBJ2-7; a weak D match, TRBD1 (8 bases). This CDR3 region has 17 residues. Trimming left V 0 bases short and J 7 bases short, with 22 bases between. Germline-derived CDR1 and CDR2 are LGHNA and YNFKEQ. Written as DNA, the CDR3 is TGTGCCAGCAGCCAAGATCTGGCCAGGGGGCAAGCGGGAGAGCAGTACTTC. Translation gives CASSQDLARGQAGEQYF.